These T cell receptor beta chains were read from a single sample in a study of blood T cell repertoires in COVID-19. Libraries were prepared by immunoSEQ multiplex PCR; TCRdb keeps only in-frame clonotypes and omits some of them. The sample contains about 120,000 clones, nearly 90% of which appear only once. The sequencing input was peripheral blood. The receptors here all came from a human donor in a cohort sampled during active COVID-19. The CDR3 runs from the conserved cysteine through the conserved F or W. The order of the fields is J gene, clone size, V gene, D gene, CDR3 protein, CDR3 DNA. The D gene is left open where the match is weak. Clone size appears in some rows only: once, few, many, or a class for an expanded clone.

TRBJ2-1 NA TRBV5-4 TRBD2 CASSSPRGDLNEQFF TGTGCCAGCAGCTCCCCCCGGGGGGACCTCAATGAGCAGTTCTTC
TRBJ1-2 NA TRBV6-6 NA CASKMNYGTHYGYTF TGTGCCAGCAAAATGAATTACGGGACTCACTATGGCTACACCTTC
TRBJ1-5 NA TRBV5-4 TRBD1 CASSPGTGSNQPQHF TGTGCCAGCAGCCCCGGGACAGGTAGCAATCAGCCCCAGCATTTT
TRBJ1-2 NA TRBV29-1 NA CSVEGRSRVDGYTF TGCAGCGTTGAAGGAAGGTCCAGGGTAGATGGCTACACCTTC
TRBJ2-5 NA TRBV6-5 NA CASSLSINSETQYF TGTGCCAGCAGCCTCTCAATCAACTCGGAGACCCAGTACTTC
TRBJ2-7 NA TRBV15 TRBD2 CATSRGTSIDEQYF TGTGCCACCAGCAGAGGGACTAGCATCGACGAGCAGTACTTC
TRBJ2-7 NA TRBV5-1 TRBD1 CASRHPGQSYEQYF TGCGCCAGCAGGCACCCGGGACAGTCCTACGAGCAGTACTTC
TRBJ1-2 NA TRBV29-1 TRBD1 CSVEDRGQYGYTF TGCAGCGTCGAGGACAGGGGGCAATATGGCTACACCTTC
TRBJ2-2 NA TRBV9 TRBD2 CASSVGLAANTGELFF TGTGCCAGCAGCGTAGGGCTAGCGGCGAACACCGGGGAGCTGTTTTTT
TRBJ1-5 NA TRBV5-6 NA CANSTGDSNQPQHF TGTGCCAATTCGACGGGGGACAGCAATCAGCCCCAGCATTTT
TRBJ1-2 NA TRBV9 NA CASSPILPGFGYTF TGTGCCAGCAGCCCGATTTTACCAGGGTTTGGCTACACCTTC
TRBJ2-7 NA TRBV27 TRBD1 CASSFAGQGAYEQYF TGTGCCAGCAGTTTCGCGGGACAGGGGGCTTACGAGCAGTACTTC
TRBJ2-7 NA TRBV10-2 NA CASTRGQLDSNEQYF TGCGCCAGCACCCGAGGGCAACTAGACTCGAACGAGCAGTACTTC
TRBJ2-7 NA TRBV5-6 TRBD2 CASSSRTSSEQYF TGTGCCAGCAGCTCTCGGACTAGCTCCGAGCAGTACTTC
TRBJ2-1 few TRBV4-2 NA CASSQSQGLEFF TGTGCCAGCAGCCAATCCCAGGGACTTGAGTTCTTC
TRBJ1-5 NA TRBV19 TRBD1 CASLNSGQGTSNQPQHF TGTGCCAGTCTAAATTCGGGACAGGGGACTTCCAATCAGCCCCAGCATTTT
TRBJ2-2 NA TRBV7-3 TRBD2 CASSSAGDTGELFF TGTGCCAGCAGCTCAGCGGGAGACACCGGGGAGCTGTTTTTT
TRBJ2-5 NA TRBV24-1 TRBD1 CATSGLQGARETQYF TGTGCCACCAGTGGGCTACAGGGGGCACGAGAGACCCAGTACTTC
TRBJ2-7 NA TRBV10-1 TRBD2 CASSEGAGVPHEQYF TGCGCCAGCAGTGAGGGAGCGGGAGTACCCCACGAGCAGTACTTC
TRBJ1-2 NA TRBV6-2/TRBV6-3 TRBD1 CASSPDRLNYGYTF TGTGCCAGCAGCCCGGACAGGCTTAACTATGGCTACACCTTC
TRBJ2-7 NA TRBV18 TRBD2 CASSPGRRPYEQYF TGTGCCAGCTCTCCCGGGAGGAGACCCTACGAGCAGTACTTC
TRBJ2-4 NA TRBV19 NA CASSIQGKNIQYF TGTGCCAGTAGTATACAGGGGAAAAACATTCAGTACTTC
TRBJ1-1 NA TRBV10-3 NA CAISQTGNTEAFF TGTGCCATCAGCCAGACAGGGAACACTGAAGCTTTCTTT
TRBJ2-1 few TRBV7-9 NA CASSSQGIEEQFF TGTGCCAGCAGCTCGCAGGGAATTGAGGAGCAGTTCTTC
TRBJ2-1 NA TRBV28 NA CASSLPTGKTGNEQFF TGTGCCAGCAGTTTGCCCACAGGGAAAACGGGCAATGAGCAGTTCTTC
TRBJ1-6 NA TRBV5-1 TRBD1 CASSLGDSNSPLHF TGCGCCAGCAGCTTAGGGGACAGTAATTCACCCCTCCACTTT
TRBJ1-2 NA TRBV28 NA CASTQGTGSYGYTF TGTGCCAGCACCCAGGGCACAGGGTCCTATGGCTACACCTTC
TRBJ2-2 once TRBV6-5 NA CASSYSRTNTGELFF TGTGCCAGCAGTTATTCCCGTACGAACACCGGGGAGCTGTTTTTT
TRBJ2-2 few TRBV10-3 TRBD2 CASGRGEGTGELFF TGTGCCAGCGGACGGGGGGAGGGCACCGGGGAGCTGTTTTTT
TRBJ2-5 NA TRBV5-4 TRBD2 CASSLPGGRVETQYF TGTGCCAGCAGCTTGCCGGGCGGGAGGGTTGAGACCCAGTACTTC
TRBJ2-7 NA TRBV5-1 TRBD2 CASSLGTSGGLEQYF TGCGCCAGCAGCTTGGGGACTAGCGGGGGACTCGAGCAGTACTTC
TRBJ2-7 once TRBV13 NA CASSLRARELHEQYF TGTGCCAGCAGCTTAAGAGCCCGGGAACTCCACGAGCAGTACTTC
TRBJ2-7 few TRBV7-2 NA CASSLAAEGYEQYF TGTGCCAGCAGCTTGGCTGCGGAGGGCTACGAGCAGTACTTC
TRBJ2-7 few TRBV19 TRBD1 CASSPDPQGATYEQYF TGTGCCAGTAGCCCCGATCCACAGGGGGCTACCTACGAGCAGTACTTC
TRBJ1-5 NA TRBV21-1 NA CASISFGGQGNNQPQHF TGTGCCAGCATCTCATTCGGGGGGCAGGGAAACAATCAGCCCCAGCATTTT
TRBJ1-6 few TRBV12-3/TRBV12-4 NA CASSFGADSPLHF TGTGCCAGCAGTTTTGGGGCAGATTCACCCCTCCACTTT
TRBJ1-5 once TRBV15 TRBD1 CATSRGNRGHQPQHF TGTGCCACCAGCAGGGGGAATAGGGGGCATCAGCCCCAGCATTTT
TRBJ1-1 NA TRBV11-2 NA CASILDTEAFF TGTGCCAGCATCCTTGACACTGAAGCTTTCTTT
TRBJ2-2 NA TRBV9 TRBD2 CASRGLANTGELFF TGTGCCAGCAGGGGACTAGCGAACACCGGGGAGCTGTTTTTT
TRBJ1-2 NA TRBV29-1 TRBD1 CSVLGRLESPGTGYGYTF TGCAGCGTTTTAGGTAGGTTGGAGAGTCCCGGGACAGGGTATGGCTACACCTTC
TRBJ2-6 NA TRBV5-4 NA CASSLGRVTGANVLTF TGTGCCAGCAGCTTGGGGCGGGTCACTGGGGCCAACGTCCTGACTTTC
TRBJ2-5 NA TRBV3-1/TRBV3-2 TRBD1 CASSQDRGRETQYF TGTGCCAGCAGCCAGGACAGGGGTCGCGAGACCCAGTACTTC
TRBJ2-3 NA TRBV10-2 TRBD2 CASSAGAGVSDTQYF TGCGCCAGCAGTGCGGGAGCGGGAGTAAGTGATACGCAGTATTTT
TRBJ2-7 NA TRBV10-3 TRBD1 CAILPPGQGTVYEQYF TGTGCCATCCTACCACCGGGACAGGGTACGGTCTACGAGCAGTACTTC
TRBJ2-5 NA TRBV9 TRBD1 CASSTDRAGTQYF TGTGCCAGCAGCACGGACAGGGCTGGAACCCAGTACTTC
TRBJ2-1 NA TRBV29-1 NA CSVLSDEQFF TGCAGCGTCCTCAGTGATGAGCAGTTCTTC